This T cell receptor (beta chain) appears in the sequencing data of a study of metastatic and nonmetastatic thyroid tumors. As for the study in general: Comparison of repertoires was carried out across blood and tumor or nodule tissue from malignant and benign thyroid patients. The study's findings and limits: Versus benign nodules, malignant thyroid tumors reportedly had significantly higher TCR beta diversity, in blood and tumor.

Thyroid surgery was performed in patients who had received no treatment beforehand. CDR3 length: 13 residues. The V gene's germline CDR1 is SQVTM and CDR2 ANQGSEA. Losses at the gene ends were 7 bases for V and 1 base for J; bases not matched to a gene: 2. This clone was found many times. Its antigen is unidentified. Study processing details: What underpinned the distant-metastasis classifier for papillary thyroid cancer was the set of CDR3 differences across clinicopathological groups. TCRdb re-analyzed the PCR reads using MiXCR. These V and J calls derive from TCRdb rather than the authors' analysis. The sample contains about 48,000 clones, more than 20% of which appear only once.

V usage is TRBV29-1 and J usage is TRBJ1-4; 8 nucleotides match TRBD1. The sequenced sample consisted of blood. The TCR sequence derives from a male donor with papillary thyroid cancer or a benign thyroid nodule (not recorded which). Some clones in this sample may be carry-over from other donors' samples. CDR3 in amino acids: CSAGQGTNEKLFF. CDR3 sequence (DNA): TGCAGCGCCGGACAGGGAACTAATGAAAAACTGTTTTTT.